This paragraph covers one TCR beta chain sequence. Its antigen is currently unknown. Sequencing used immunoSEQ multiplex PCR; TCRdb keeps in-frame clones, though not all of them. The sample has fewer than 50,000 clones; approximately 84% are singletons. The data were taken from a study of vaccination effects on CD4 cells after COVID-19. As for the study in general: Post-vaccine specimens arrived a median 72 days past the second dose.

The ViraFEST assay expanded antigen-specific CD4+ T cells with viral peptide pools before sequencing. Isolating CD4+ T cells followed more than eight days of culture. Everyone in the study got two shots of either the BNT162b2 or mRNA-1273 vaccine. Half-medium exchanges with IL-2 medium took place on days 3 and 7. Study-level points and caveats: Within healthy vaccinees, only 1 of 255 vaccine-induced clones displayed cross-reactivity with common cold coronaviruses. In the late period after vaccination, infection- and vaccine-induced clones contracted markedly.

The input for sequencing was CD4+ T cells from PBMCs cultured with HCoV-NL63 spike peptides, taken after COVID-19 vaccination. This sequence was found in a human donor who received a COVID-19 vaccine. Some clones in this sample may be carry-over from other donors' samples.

The CDR3 DNA is TGTGCCATCTCTTCCGGGACATCCTACAATGAGCAGTTCTTC. It encodes CAISSGTSYNEQFF. This chain links TRBV10-3 with TRBJ2-1, with TRBD1 as a possible D gene (6 bases). The CDR3 consists of 14 residues. The germline gives CDR1 ENHRY, CDR2 SYGVKD. The germline V and J ends were trimmed by 8 bases and 1 base, with 12 bases remaining between them.